The 24 T cell receptor beta chains below come from one sample, sequenced in a study of T-cell memory formation after mild COVID-19. Using its own MiXCR run on the 5' RACE reads, TCRdb lists one record per CDR3 protein. The table shows about 57,000 distinct CDR3 sequences, with over 9% occurring only once. Sequencing was performed on PBMCs or a T cell subset sorted from them (not recorded which). The receptors shown here come from a man in his late teens or twenties who had mild COVID-19 (a few samples of this study predate the infection). Cell type and time point are not known.

A few counts support this clonotype. CDR3 nucleotides: TGTGCCAGCAGTTTAACAGGGGCCCAAGAGACCCAGTACTTC. This encodes CASSLTGAQETQYF. This rearrangement joins TRBV28 to TRBJ2-5; 7 bases map to TRBD1. The CDR3 spans 14 residues. V was pared by 2 bases and J by 1 base, with 1 base of the junction left unmatched. Germline values: CDR1 MDHEN, CDR2 SYDVKM.

This clonotype appeared a few times. This chain links TRBV11-2 with TRBJ2-1; D may be TRBD2 (6 bases). Germline loops: CDR1 SGHAT, CDR2 FQNNGV. Trimming cost V 0 bases and J 10 bases, with 10 bases left between them. This CDR3 spans 13 amino acids. The CDR3 DNA is TGTGCCAGCAGCTTAGATCTACGGGGGGAGCAGTTCTTC. Residues: CASSLDLRGEQFF.

The gene calls are TRBV20-1 and TRBJ1-3; D remains unclear. With 2 bases removed from V and 4 bases from J, the gap between germline ends came to 15 bases. The CDR3 is made up of 15 amino acids. Per germline, CDR1 DFQATT and CDR2 SNEGSKA (reference sequence). In nucleotides, the CDR3 is TGCAGTGCTAGAACCCCCGGGAGTTCCGGAAACACCATATATTTT. This sequence encodes CSARTPGSSGNTIYF.

The chain joins TRBV6-1 to TRBJ2-3; TRBD2 matches at 8 bases. Germline V CDR1 and CDR2: MNHNS, SASEGT. The J segment lost 8 bases and the V segment lost 8 bases, leaving 9 bases of the junction unmatched. This CDR3 spans 13 amino acids. The CDR3 spells CASSGRGAPTQYF. The CDR3 coding sequence is TGTGCCAGCTCCGGGCGGGGGGCCCCTACGCAGTATTTT.

Comments on this clonotype: A much more abundant neighbour one base away suggests this may be a read error. The J gene is TRBJ2-1, the V gene TRBV20-1; 14 nucleotides match TRBD2. Unmatched junction bases numbered 12, after V lost 5 bases and J lost 6 bases. The CDR3 loop spans 17 amino acids. Germline-derived CDR1 and CDR2 are DFQATT and SNEGSKA (reference sequence). This chain's CDR3 is CSAPGLAGGSPSNEQFF. Written as DNA, the CDR3 is TGCAGTGCTCCCGGACTAGCGGGGGGATCCCCGTCCAATGAGCAGTTCTTC.

This clonotype turned up a few times. For the CDR3, the DNA is TGTGCCAGCAGCGTGTCAGTTGCAACTAATGAAAAACTGTTTTTT. This codes for CASSVSVATNEKLFF. The chain links TRBV7-2 to TRBJ1-4; D gene unclear. V dropped 5 bases and J dropped 0 bases, with 10 bases sitting between them. The CDR3 is made up of 15 amino acids. Germline CDR1 and CDR2: SGHTA and FQGNSA. Drawing the rest from reference TRBV7-2 and TRBJ1-4, the complete variable domain is GAGVSQSPSNKVTEKGKDVELRCDPISGHTALYWYRQSLGQGLEFLIYFQGNSAPDKSGLPSDRFSAERTGGSVSTLTIQRTQQEDSAVYLCASSVSVATNEKLFFGSGTQLSVL.

This clonotype came up a few times. The chain carries TRBV14 and TRBJ1-5, with D possibly TRBD1 on 6 matching bases. Germline V gene data show CDR1 as SGHDN and CDR2 as FVKESK. Deletions cut 5 bases from V and 3 bases from J, with 8 bases between. The CDR3 length is 13 residues. CDR3 DNA sequence: TGTGCCAGCAGCACAGGGCCCAATCAGCCCCAGCATTTT. Translation: CASSTGPNQPQHF.

The chain combines TRBV7-7 with TRBJ2-5, with 7 bases matching TRBD2. V trimming: 5 bases; J trimming: 2 bases; junction bases outside the gene matches: 5. The CDR3 runs 14 residues. The V gene's germline CDR1 is SSHAT and CDR2 FNYEAQ (reference sequence). This CDR3 is CASSQNGRQETQYF. The DNA of the CDR3 is TGTGCCAGCAGCCAAAACGGGAGGCAAGAGACCCAGTACTTC. The whole variable domain, remainder taken from reference TRBV7-7 and TRBJ2-5, is GAGVSQSPRYKVTKRGQDVTLRCDPISSHATLYWYQQALGQGPEFLTYFNYEAQPDKSGLPSDRFSAERPEGSISTLTIQRTEQRDSAMYRCASSQNGRQETQYFGPGTRLLVL.

In this sample, this clonotype turned up a few times. The chain combines TRBV29-1 with TRBJ1-1, with unresolved D. The length of the CDR3 is 13 residues. Per the germline V gene, CDR1 is SQVTM and CDR2 is ANQGSEA. V shed 7 bases and J shed 0 bases, with 12 bases lying between them. The CDR3 is CSAEDGMNTEAFF. The CDR3 DNA is TGCAGCGCGGAAGACGGGATGAACACTGAAGCTTTCTTT.

This clonotype was observed at least ten times. This CDR3 is CASSPQGVSLYEQYF. The CDR3 DNA follows: TGTGCCAGCAGCCCACAGGGGGTGTCCCTGTACGAGCAGTACTTC. The V gene is TRBV7-9, the J gene TRBJ2-7; 8 bases are a match to TRBD1. Germline-derived CDR1 and CDR2 are SEHNR and FQNEAQ (reference sequence). J lost 4 bases, V lost 5 bases, and 10 bases had no gene match. The CDR3 has 15 residues.

A few counts support this clonotype. V gene TRBV28 combines with J gene TRBJ2-1, with D maybe TRBD1 (6 bases). The CDR3 is made up of 14 amino acids. CDR1 is MDHEN, CDR2 SYDVKM, per germline. The germline V and J ends were trimmed by 7 bases and 0 bases, with 10 bases remaining between them. The CDR3 loop is CASNNRDSYNEQFF. The CDR3 coding sequence is TGTGCCAGCAATAACAGGGACTCCTACAATGAGCAGTTCTTC.

The V gene is TRBV6-2 or TRBV6-3, the J gene TRBJ2-7; unclear D gene. Germline lookup yields CDR1 MNHEY and CDR2 SVGEGT. V was pared by 0 bases and J by 9 bases, with 12 bases between. The length of the CDR3 is 13 residues. This chain's CDR3 is CASSYSGLPGQYV. The DNA for the CDR3 is TGTGCCAGCAGTTACTCAGGTCTCCCGGGGCAGTACGTC.

This clonotype was counted between two and nine times. The chain joins TRBV7-2 to TRBJ1-2; no clear D gene. V dropped 5 bases and J dropped 2 bases, with 12 bases sitting between them. Germline CDR1 is SGHTA and CDR2 is FQGNSA. This CDR3 region has 14 residues. The CDR3 is CASSHLQKNYGYTF. CDR3 sequence (DNA): TGTGCCAGCAGCCACCTTCAGAAAAACTATGGCTACACCTTC.

This clonotype came up a few times. The chain is built from TRBV19 and TRBJ1-1; D is unresolved. Germline lookup yields CDR1 LNHDA and CDR2 SQIVND (reference sequence). CDR3 length equals 13 residues. The CDR3 sequence is CGSTFRLNTEAFF. CDR3 coding DNA: TGTGGCTCTACCTTCCGGTTGAACACTGAAGCTTTCTTT.

In its sample, this clonotype was seen many times. The chain links TRBV7-2 to TRBJ2-3; 11 bases fit TRBD2. Germline-derived CDR1 and CDR2 are SGHTA and FQGNSA. The CDR3 spans 15 residues. The ends lost 5 bases at V and 7 bases at J; junction bases unmatched: 8. The CDR3 loop reads CASSLVAGGPNTQYF. DNA for the CDR3: TGTGCCAGCAGCCTTGTAGCGGGGGGGCCGAATACGCAGTATTTT.

The sample holds many counts of this clonotype. The chain has TRBV20-1 and TRBJ2-1; TRBD2 aligns across 12 bases. CDR1 is DFQATT and CDR2 is SNEGSKA in the germline V gene (reference sequence). V shed 5 bases, J shed 8 bases, and the junction held 10 bases outside the gene matches. CDR3 size: 15 residues. This CDR3 reads CSASLRLAGGDEQFF. CDR3 in DNA: TGCAGTGCTTCCCTCCGGCTAGCGGGGGGGGATGAGCAGTTCTTC.

This clonotype occurred once. CDR3 coding DNA: TGTGCCAGCAGTTTGTGGGGGGAATTCGTCGAGCAGTACTTC. Amino acid sequence: CASSLWGEFVEQYF. The V call is TRBV6-2 or TRBV6-3, the J call TRBJ2-7; D may be TRBD2 (6 bases). CDR3 length equals 14 residues. The V end was cut by 4 bases, the J end by 6 bases, with 16 bases between. Germline-derived CDR1 and CDR2 are MNHEY and SVGEGT.

The chain has TRBV27 and TRBJ1-6; D is possibly TRBD1 (6 bases). The CDR3 sequence is 15 residues long. V was trimmed by 6 bases and J by 10 bases, leaving 19 bases between them. Germline V CDR1 and CDR2: MNHEY, SMNVEV (reference sequence). The CDR3 bases are TGTGCCAGCAGATTTGGAACAGGGTCGGACTCACCCCTCCACTTT. Translating gives CASRFGTGSDSPLHF.

This clonotype was observed at least ten times. In nucleotides, the CDR3 is TGTGCCAGCAGCTTTCAGGGGTCTCCAAACATTCAGTACTTC. Translated: CASSFQGSPNIQYF. The V call is TRBV7-9, the J call TRBJ2-4, with D maybe TRBD1 (6 bases). The V end was cut by 3 bases, the J end by 6 bases, with 12 bases between. The germline V gene has CDR1 SEHNR and CDR2 FQNEAQ (reference sequence). The CDR3 sequence is 14 residues long.

The table lists this clonotype with a few counts. CDR3 nucleotides: TGTGCCAGCAGCTACCACAGGGACACAGATACGCAGTATTTT. Amino acids: CASSYHRDTDTQYF. The gene calls are TRBV7-3 and TRBJ2-3; a possible D gene is TRBD1 (6 bases). The V gene's germline CDR1 is SGHTA and CDR2 FQGTGA. The length of the CDR3 is 14 residues. Trimming pared 4 bases from V and 2 bases from J, leaving 10 bases between.

This clonotype was recorded at least ten times. V is TRBV12-3 or TRBV12-4 and J is TRBJ2-2; D gene unclear. V lost 6 bases to trimming and J lost 1 base, with 15 bases between them. This CDR3 is 16 amino acids long. The CDR3: CASSRSRALNTGELFF. CDR3 nucleotide sequence: TGTGCCAGCAGCCGGAGCAGAGCGTTGAACACCGGGGAGCTGTTTTTT.

The table lists this clonotype with a few counts. The chain joins TRBV6-4 to TRBJ2-6; 8 bases are shared with TRBD1. Germline assignment: CDR1 MRHNA and CDR2 SNTAGT. J was trimmed by 2 bases and V by 9 bases; bases with no gene match: 6. The CDR3 consists of 15 residues. The CDR3 sequence: CASDSTGAGANVLTF. The CDR3 coding sequence is TGTGCCAGTGACTCGACAGGGGCTGGGGCCAACGTCCTGACTTTC.

The table lists this clonotype with many counts. The V and J genes are TRBV7-9 and TRBJ2-1; 7 bases match TRBD2. The CDR3 is 17 amino acids. The J segment lost 3 bases and the V segment lost 0 bases, leaving 8 bases of the junction unmatched. Germline V gene sequence: CDR1 SEHNR, CDR2 FQNEAQ (reference sequence). The CDR3 loop is CASSLASGTTVYNEQFF. The DNA for the CDR3 is TGTGCCAGCAGCTTAGCATCCGGGACTACAGTCTACAATGAGCAGTTCTTC.

The chain uses TRBV5-1 and TRBJ2-3; the match to TRBD2 covers 12 bases. CDR3 length equals 17 residues. The J segment lost 1 base and the V segment lost 0 bases, leaving 3 bases of the junction unmatched. Germline loops: CDR1 SGHRS, CDR2 YFSETQ. The CDR3 region is CASSLGLAGVGTDTQYF. The CDR3 nucleotides read TGCGCCAGCAGCTTGGGACTAGCGGGGGTGGGCACAGATACGCAGTATTTT.